Described below is a single TCR beta chain sequence and its context. The entry originates in a study of blood T cell repertoires in COVID-19. Looking at the study overall: Material from acute and convalescent COVID-19 was sourced from the United States, Italy and Spain. T cells, B-cell-depleted T cells, or PBMCs supplied cDNA or gDNA.

Measured with immunoSEQ multiplex PCR; TCRdb has only the in-frame clones, and not every one. Of about 120,000 clones in the sample, around nine tenths were seen once. Looked up from germline, CDR1 is SGHTA and CDR2 is FQGNSA. The length of the CDR3 is 16 residues. The junction had 11 bases not matched to a gene; V was cut back by 3 bases and J by 7 bases. The chain has TRBV7-2 and TRBJ2-7; 11 nucleotides line up with TRBD2. The source of this sequence is a human donor with acute or convalescent COVID-19. The donor label of this sample is uncertain. Specimen: peripheral blood. For the CDR3, the DNA is TGTGCCAGCAGCTTTGGGATAGCGGGAGGGCCGGAGGAGCAGTACTTC. Amino acids: CASSFGIAGGPEEQYF.